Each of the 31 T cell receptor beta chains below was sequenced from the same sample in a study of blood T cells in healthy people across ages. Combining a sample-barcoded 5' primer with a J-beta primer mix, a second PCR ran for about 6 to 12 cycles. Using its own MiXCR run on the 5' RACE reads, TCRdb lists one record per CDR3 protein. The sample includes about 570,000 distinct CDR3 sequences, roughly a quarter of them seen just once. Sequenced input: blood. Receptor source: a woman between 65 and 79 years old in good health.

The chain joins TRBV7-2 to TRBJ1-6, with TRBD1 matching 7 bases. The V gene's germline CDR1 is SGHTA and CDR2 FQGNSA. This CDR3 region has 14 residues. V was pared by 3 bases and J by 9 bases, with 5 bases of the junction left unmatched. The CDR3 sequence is CASSLGQQGSPLHF. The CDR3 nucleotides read TGTGCCAGCAGCTTGGGACAGCAGGGTTCACCCCTCCACTTT.

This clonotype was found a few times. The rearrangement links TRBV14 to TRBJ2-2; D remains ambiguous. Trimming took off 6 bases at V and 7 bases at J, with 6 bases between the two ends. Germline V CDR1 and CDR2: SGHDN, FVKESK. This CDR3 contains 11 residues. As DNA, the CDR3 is TGTGCCAGCAGACTTAACGGGGAGCTGTTTTTT. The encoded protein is CASRLNGELFF.

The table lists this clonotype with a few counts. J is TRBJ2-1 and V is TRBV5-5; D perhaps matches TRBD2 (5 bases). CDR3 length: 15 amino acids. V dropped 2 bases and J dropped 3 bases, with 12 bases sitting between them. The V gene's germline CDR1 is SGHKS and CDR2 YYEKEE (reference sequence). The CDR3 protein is CASSLRTPIYNEQFF. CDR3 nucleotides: TGTGCCAGCAGCTTACGGACTCCCATCTACAATGAGCAGTTCTTC.

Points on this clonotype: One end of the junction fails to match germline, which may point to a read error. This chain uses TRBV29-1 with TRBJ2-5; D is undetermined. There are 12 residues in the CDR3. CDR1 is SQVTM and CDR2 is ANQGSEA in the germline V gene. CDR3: CSVKSGQETQHF. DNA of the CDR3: TGCAGCGTTAAATCAGGTCAAGAGACCCAGCACTTC.

The CDR3 DNA follows: TGTGCCAGCGTGAGCCTAAACTATGGCTACACCTTC. It is translated as CASVSLNYGYTF. The chain carries TRBV6-2 or TRBV6-3 and TRBJ1-2; D call uncertain. This CDR3 spans 12 amino acids. V lost 8 bases, J lost 2 bases, and 9 bases lay in between. Germline CDR1 reads MNHEY; CDR2 reads SVGEGT.

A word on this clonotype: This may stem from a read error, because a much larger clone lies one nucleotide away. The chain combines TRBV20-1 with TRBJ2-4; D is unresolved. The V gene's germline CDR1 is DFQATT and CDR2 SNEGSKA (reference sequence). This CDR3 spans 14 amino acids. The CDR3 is CSASLSSAKNTQYF. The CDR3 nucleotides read TGCAGTGCTAGTCTCTCCTCGGCCAAAAACACTCAGTACTTC.

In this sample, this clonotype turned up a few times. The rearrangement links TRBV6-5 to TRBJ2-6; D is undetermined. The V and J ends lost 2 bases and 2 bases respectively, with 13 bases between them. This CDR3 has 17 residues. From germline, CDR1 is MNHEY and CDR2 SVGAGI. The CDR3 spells CASSYLATRAGANVLTF. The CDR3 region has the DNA TGTGCCAGCAGTTACCTTGCAACTCGGGCTGGGGCCAACGTCCTGACTTTC.

The CDR3 bases are TGTGCCAGCAGCTTAACGGGGGGCCTTAACAATGAGCAGTTCTTC. This codes for CASSLTGGLNNEQFF. V usage is TRBV7-9 and J usage is TRBJ2-1, with D perhaps matching TRBD2 (7 bases). Looked up from germline, CDR1 is SEHNR and CDR2 is FQNEAQ (reference sequence). This CDR3 region has 15 residues. V gave up 2 bases and J gave up 5 bases, with 13 bases separating them.

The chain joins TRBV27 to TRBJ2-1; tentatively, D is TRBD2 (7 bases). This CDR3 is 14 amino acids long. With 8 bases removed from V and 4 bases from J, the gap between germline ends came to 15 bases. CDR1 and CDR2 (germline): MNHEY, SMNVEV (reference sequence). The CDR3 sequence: CASGPAGAYNEQFF. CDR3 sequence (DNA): TGTGCCAGCGGACCTGCGGGGGCATACAATGAGCAGTTCTTC.

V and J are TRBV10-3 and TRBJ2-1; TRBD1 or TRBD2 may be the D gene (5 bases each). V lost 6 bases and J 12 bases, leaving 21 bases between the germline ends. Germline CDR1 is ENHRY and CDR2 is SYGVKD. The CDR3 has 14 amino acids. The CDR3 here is CAIRGDGRGKGQFF. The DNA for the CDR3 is TGTGCCATCAGAGGGGATGGGCGAGGGAAAGGGCAGTTCTTC.

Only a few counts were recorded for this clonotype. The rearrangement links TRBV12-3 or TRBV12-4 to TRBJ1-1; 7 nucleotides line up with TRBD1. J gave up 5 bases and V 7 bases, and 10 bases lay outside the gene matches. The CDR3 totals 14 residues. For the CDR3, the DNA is TGTGCCAGCACCACAACAGGGGTTTTGACTGAAGCTTTCTTT. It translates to CASTTTGVLTEAFF.

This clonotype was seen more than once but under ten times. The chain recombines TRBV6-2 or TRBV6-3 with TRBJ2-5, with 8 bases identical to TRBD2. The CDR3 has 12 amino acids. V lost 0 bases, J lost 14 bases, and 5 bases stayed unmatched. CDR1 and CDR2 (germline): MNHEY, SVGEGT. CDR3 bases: TGTGCCAGCAGTTACTCTCCGGGACTAGACTACTTC. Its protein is CASSYSPGLDYF.

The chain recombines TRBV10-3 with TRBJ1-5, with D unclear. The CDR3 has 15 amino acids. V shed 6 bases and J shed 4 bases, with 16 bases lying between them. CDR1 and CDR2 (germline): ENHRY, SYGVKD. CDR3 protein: CAISRASSGNQPQHF. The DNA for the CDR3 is TGTGCCATCAGCCGAGCGTCTTCGGGGAATCAGCCCCAGCATTTT.

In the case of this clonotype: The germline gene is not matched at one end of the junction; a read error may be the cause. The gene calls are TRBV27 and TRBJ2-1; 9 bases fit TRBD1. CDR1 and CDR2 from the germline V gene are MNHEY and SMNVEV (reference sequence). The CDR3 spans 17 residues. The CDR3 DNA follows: TGTGCCAGCAGGCGGATACCGGACAGGGGTTACTACAGTGAGCAGTTCTTC. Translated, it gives CASRRIPDRGYYSEQFF.

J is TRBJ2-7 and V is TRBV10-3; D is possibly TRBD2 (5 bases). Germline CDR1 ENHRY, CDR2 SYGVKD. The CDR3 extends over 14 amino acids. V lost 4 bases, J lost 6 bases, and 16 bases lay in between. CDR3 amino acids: CAISGSLGGGEQYF. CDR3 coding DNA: TGTGCCATCAGTGGGAGTCTCGGAGGTGGCGAGCAGTACTTC.

Here the CDR3 reads CASSEVGTGNQETQYF. The DNA for the CDR3 is TGTGCCAGCAGTGAAGTTGGGACAGGGAATCAAGAGACCCAGTACTTC. V usage is TRBV2 and J usage is TRBJ2-5; 9 bases are shared with TRBD1. The CDR3 is 16 amino acids. From germline, CDR1 is SNHLY and CDR2 FYNNEI. V was clipped by 1 base and J by 2 bases; unmatched bases: 5.

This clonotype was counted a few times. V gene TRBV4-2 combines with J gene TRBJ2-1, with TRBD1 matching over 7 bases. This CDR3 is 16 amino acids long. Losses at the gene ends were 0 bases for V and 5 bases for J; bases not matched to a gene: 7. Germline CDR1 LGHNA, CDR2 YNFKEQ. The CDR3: CASSQDVRGTDNEQFF. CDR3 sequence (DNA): TGTGCCAGCAGCCAAGATGTGCGAGGGACAGACAATGAGCAGTTCTTC.

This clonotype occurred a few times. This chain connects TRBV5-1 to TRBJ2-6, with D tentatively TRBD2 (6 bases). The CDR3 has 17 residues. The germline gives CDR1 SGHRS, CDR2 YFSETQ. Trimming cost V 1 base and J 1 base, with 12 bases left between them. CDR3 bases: TGCGCCAGCAGCTTGTACGGGACTTCTTCTGGGGCCAACGTCCTGACTTTC. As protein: CASSLYGTSSGANVLTF.

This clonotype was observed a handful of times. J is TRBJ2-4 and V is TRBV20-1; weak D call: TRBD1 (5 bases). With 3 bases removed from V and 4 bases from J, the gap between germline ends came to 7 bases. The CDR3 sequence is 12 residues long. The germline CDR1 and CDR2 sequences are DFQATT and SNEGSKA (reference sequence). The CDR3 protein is CSASRQKNIQYF. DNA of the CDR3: TGCAGTGCTAGCCGACAGAAAAACATTCAGTACTTC.

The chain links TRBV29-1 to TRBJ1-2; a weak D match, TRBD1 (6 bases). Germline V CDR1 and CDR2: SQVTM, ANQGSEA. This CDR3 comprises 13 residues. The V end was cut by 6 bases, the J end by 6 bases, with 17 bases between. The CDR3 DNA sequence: TGCAGCGTACCACACAGGGAGCGTAATGGCTACACCTTC. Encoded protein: CSVPHRERNGYTF.

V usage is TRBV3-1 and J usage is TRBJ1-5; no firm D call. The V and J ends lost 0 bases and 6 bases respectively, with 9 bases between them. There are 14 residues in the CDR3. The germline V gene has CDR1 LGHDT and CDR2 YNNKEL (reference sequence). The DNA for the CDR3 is TGTGCCAGCAGCCAAGAAGCGGGGTTTCAGCCCCAGCATTTT. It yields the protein CASSQEAGFQPQHF. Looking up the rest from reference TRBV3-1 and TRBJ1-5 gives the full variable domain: DTAVSQTPKYLVTQMGNDKSIKCEQNLGHDTMYWYKQDSKKFLKIMFSYNNKELIINETVPNRFSPKSPDKAHLNLHINSLELGDSAVYFCASSQEAGFQPQHFGDGTRLSIL.

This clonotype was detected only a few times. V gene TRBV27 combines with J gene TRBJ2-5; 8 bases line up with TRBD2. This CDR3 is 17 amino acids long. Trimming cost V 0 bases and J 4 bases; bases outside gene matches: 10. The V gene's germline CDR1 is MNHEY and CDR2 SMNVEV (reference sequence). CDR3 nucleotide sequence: TGTGCCAGCAGTTTATCGAGGACGGGACTAGAATTAGAGACCCAGTACTTC. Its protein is CASSLSRTGLELETQYF.

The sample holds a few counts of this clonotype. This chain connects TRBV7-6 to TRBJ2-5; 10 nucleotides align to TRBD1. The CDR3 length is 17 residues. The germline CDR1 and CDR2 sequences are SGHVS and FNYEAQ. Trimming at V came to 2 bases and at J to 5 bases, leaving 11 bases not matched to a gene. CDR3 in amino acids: CASSLFSGTGEGETQYF. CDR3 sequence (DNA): TGTGCCAGCAGCTTATTTTCCGGGACAGGGGAGGGGGAGACCCAGTACTTC. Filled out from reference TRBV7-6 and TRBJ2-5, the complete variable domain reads GAGVSQSPRYKVTKRGQDVALRCDPISGHVSLYWYRQALGQGPEFLTYFNYEAQQDKSGLPNDRFSAERPEGSISTLTIQRTEQRDSAMYRCASSLFSGTGEGETQYFGPGTRLLVL.

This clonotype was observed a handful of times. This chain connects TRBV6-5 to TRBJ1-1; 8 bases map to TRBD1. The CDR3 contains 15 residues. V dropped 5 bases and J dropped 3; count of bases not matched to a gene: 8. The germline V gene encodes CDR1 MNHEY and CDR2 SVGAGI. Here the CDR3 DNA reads TGTGCCAGCAGTCCCTGGACAGGGAGGTACACTGAAGCTTTCTTT. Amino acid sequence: CASSPWTGRYTEAFF.

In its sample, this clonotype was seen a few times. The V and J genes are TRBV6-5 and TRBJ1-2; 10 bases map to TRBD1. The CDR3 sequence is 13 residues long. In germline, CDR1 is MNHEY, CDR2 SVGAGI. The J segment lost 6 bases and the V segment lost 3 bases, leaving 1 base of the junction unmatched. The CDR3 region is CASSYGQGDGYTF. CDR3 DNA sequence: TGTGCCAGCAGTTATGGACAGGGGGATGGCTACACCTTC.

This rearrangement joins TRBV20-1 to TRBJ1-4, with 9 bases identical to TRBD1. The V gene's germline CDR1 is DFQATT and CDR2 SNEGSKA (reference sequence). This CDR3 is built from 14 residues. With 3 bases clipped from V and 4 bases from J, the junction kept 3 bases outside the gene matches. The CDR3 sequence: CSASGTGSNEKLFF. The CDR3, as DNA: TGCAGTGCTAGTGGGACAGGGAGTAATGAAAAACTGTTTTTT.

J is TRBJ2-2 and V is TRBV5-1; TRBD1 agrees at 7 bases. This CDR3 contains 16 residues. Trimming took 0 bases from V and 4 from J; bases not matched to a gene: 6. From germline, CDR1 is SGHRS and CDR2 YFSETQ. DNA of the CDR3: TGCGCCAGCAGCTTGGCCGTGACAGGGTTCACCGGGGAGCTGTTTTTT. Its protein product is CASSLAVTGFTGELFF.

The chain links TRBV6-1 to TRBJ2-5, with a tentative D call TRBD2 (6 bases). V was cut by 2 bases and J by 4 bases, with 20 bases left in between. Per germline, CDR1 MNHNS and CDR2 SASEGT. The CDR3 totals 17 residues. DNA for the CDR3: TGTGCCAGCAGTGAACAGCCCACAGGAGGGAGTGGAGAGACCCAGTACTTC. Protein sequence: CASSEQPTGGSGETQYF.

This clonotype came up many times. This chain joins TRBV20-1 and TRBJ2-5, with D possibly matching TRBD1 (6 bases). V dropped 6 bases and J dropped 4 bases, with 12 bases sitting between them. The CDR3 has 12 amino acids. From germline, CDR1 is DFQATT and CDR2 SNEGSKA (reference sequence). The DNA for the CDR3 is TGCAGTGCCAGGGGACGTTCAGAGACCCAGTACTTC. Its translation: CSARGRSETQYF.

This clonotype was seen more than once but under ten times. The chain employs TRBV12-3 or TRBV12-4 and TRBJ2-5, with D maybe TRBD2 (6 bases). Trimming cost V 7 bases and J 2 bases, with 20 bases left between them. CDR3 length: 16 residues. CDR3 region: CASKQAARGGQETQYF. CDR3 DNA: TGTGCCAGCAAACAGGCAGCGAGAGGAGGGCAAGAGACCCAGTACTTC.

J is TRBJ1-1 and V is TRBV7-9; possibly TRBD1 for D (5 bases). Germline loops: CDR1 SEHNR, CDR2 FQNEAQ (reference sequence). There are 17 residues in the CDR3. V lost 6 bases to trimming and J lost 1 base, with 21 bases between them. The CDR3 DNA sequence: TGTGCCAGCAGACCTAGAGGTGGCTCCGGGGGGAACACTGAAGCTTTCTTT. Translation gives CASRPRGGSGGNTEAFF.